The 26 T cell receptor beta chains reported below all come from one sample, sequenced in a study of blood T cell repertoires in COVID-19 (dated by TCRdb to about 2020). The method behind the library was the immunoSEQ multiplex PCR assay. TCRdb provides this immuneACCESS table in a form limited to in-frame rearrangements. Some clones are lacking; in checked studies, under half of them reflect an unresolved V gene, and why the rest are absent is not known. For this sample there are tens of thousands of clones; about 90% appear just once. The ten largest make up approximately 0.49% of the sample. Material: peripheral blood. The source is a man in his forties or fifties with COVID-19, enrolled during active disease.

J is TRBJ1-4 and V is TRBV6-5; D gene ambiguous. Between the trimmed V and J ends, which lost 5 bases and 5 bases, there was a span of 9 bases. This CDR3 is built from 13 residues. The germline CDR1 and CDR2 sequences are MNHEY and SVGAGI. The CDR3 DNA is TGTGCCAGCAGTCCCCGGGAGAATGAAAAACTGTTTTTT. Translating it yields CASSPRENEKLFF.

This clone appeared a few times. The chain uses TRBV19 and TRBJ2-7, with TRBD1 identical over 7 bases. The V segment lost 4 bases and the J segment 6 bases; nucleotides outside the gene matches: 12. The CDR3 has 15 residues. CDR1 and CDR2 (germline): LNHDA, SQIVND (reference sequence). The CDR3 sequence: CASSTSYETGLEQYF. The CDR3 nucleotides read TGTGCCAGTAGTACGTCCTATGAGACAGGGCTCGAGCAGTACTTC.

The V and J genes are TRBV28 and TRBJ1-2, with a tentative D call TRBD1 (5 bases). The CDR3 is 13 residues long. The germline V and J ends were trimmed by 2 bases and 7 bases, with 11 bases remaining between them. Germline V gives CDR1 MDHEN, CDR2 SYDVKM. The CDR3 sequence: CASSLVGASGYTF. CDR3 nucleotides: TGTGCCAGCAGTTTAGTAGGGGCCTCTGGCTACACCTTC.

V is TRBV9 and J is TRBJ1-4, with 7 bases aligning to TRBD1. The germline V gene has CDR1 SGDLS and CDR2 YYNGEE. V lost 0 bases and J lost 5; bases outside the gene matches: 4. The CDR3 has 15 amino acids. Here the CDR3 DNA reads TGTGCCAGCAGCGTAGGCGGGACAGTGAATGAAAAACTGTTTTTT. Translating it yields CASSVGGTVNEKLFF.

This chain links TRBV2 with TRBJ2-1; TRBD2 matches 8 bases. Germline values: CDR1 SNHLY, CDR2 FYNNEI. The CDR3 consists of 14 residues. The V segment lost 6 bases and the J segment 7 bases; nucleotides outside the gene matches: 8. CDR3 sequence (DNA): TGTGCCAGCAGCGTAGTCGTAGCGGGAAATGAGCAGTTCTTC. It encodes CASSVVVAGNEQFF.

This chain links TRBV27 with TRBJ2-7; 9 nucleotides agree with TRBD1. CDR1 and CDR2 from the germline V gene are MNHEY and SMNVEV (reference sequence). Trimming took 5 bases from V and 5 from J; bases not matched to a gene: 10. CDR3 length: 15 residues. The CDR3 loop is CASSPYRQGENEQYF. CDR3 nucleotide sequence: TGTGCCAGCAGTCCATACCGACAGGGGGAAAACGAGCAGTACTTC.

CDR3 DNA sequence: TGTGCCAGCAGCCAAGCTCCGAGCTACGAGCAGTACTTC. It yields the protein CASSQAPSYEQYF. The chain is built from TRBV3-1 (or the pseudogene TRBV3-2) and TRBJ2-7; D uncertain. With 1 base removed from V and 3 bases from J, the gap between germline ends came to 7 bases. This CDR3 has 13 residues. Germline CDR1 reads LGHDT; CDR2 reads YNNKEL (reference sequence).

The chain combines TRBV7-2 with TRBJ2-7; 7 bases line up with TRBD1. V was pared by 2 bases and J by 0 bases, with 4 bases of the junction left unmatched. This CDR3 spans 15 amino acids. Germline loops: CDR1 SGHTA, CDR2 FQGNSA. CDR3 amino acids: CASSLRAGGSYEQYF. The CDR3 coding sequence is TGTGCCAGCAGCTTAAGGGCAGGGGGCTCCTACGAGCAGTACTTC.

The chain has TRBV5-1 and TRBJ2-7; tentatively, D is TRBD1 (6 bases). Germline V gene data show CDR1 as SGHRS and CDR2 as YFSETQ. The CDR3 spans 14 residues. V gave up 2 bases and J gave up 0 bases, with 9 bases separating them. CDR3 amino acids: CASSLIGGSYEQYF. CDR3 nucleotide sequence: TGCGCCAGCAGCTTAATAGGGGGCTCCTACGAGCAGTACTTC.

The DNA for the CDR3 is TGTGCCAGCTCACCCAGAACAGGGGCGGATGAAAAACTGTTTTTT. This codes for CASSPRTGADEKLFF. This rearrangement joins TRBV18 to TRBJ1-4, with TRBD1 identical over 7 bases. CDR1 and CDR2 from the germline V gene are KGHSH and LQKENI. Losses at the gene ends were 3 bases for V and 6 bases for J; bases not matched to a gene: 7. The CDR3 totals 15 residues.

The chain joins TRBV5-4 to TRBJ1-1; the match to TRBD1 covers 7 bases. With V trimmed by 4 bases and J by 1 base, 4 bases remained unmatched. This CDR3 region has 14 residues. CDR1 and CDR2 (germline): SGHNT, YYREEE (reference sequence). CDR3 in amino acids: CASSIGQANTEAFF. The CDR3 nucleotides read TGTGCCAGCAGCATAGGACAGGCGAACACTGAAGCTTTCTTT.

The chain has TRBV19 and TRBJ2-5; the D gene is possibly TRBD2 (5 bases). The CDR3 runs 15 residues. V shed 1 base and J shed 0 bases, with 9 bases lying between them. The germline V gene encodes CDR1 LNHDA and CDR2 SQIVND (reference sequence). For the CDR3, the DNA is TGTGCCAGTAGTATAGGATTGACTAACCAAGAGACCCAGTACTTC. It encodes CASSIGLTNQETQYF. Complete variable domain (other parts from reference TRBV19 and TRBJ2-5): DGGITQSPKYLFRKEGQNVTLSCEQNLNHDAMYWYRQDPGQGLRLIYYSQIVNDFQKGDIAEGYSVSREKKESFPLTVTSAQKNPTAFYLCASSIGLTNQETQYFGPGTRLLVL.

The V call is TRBV5-1, the J call TRBJ2-7; 8 bases map to TRBD1. Germline values: CDR1 SGHRS, CDR2 YFSETQ. Trimming cost V 3 bases and J 3 bases; bases outside gene matches: 8. This CDR3 has 15 amino acids. The CDR3 DNA sequence: TGCGCCAGCAGCTCCCCAGGGACAGGCTTCTACGAGCAGTACTTC. Amino acid sequence: CASSSPGTGFYEQYF.

This clone was counted only a few times. The genes are TRBV4-1 and TRBJ2-3; tentative D call: TRBD2 (5 bases). Germline-derived CDR1 and CDR2 are MGHRA and YSYEKL. The CDR3 has 16 amino acids. V was shortened by 4 bases and J by 2 bases, with 16 bases between the two germline ends. The CDR3 loop reads CASSPQASQITDTQYF. The CDR3 DNA reads TGCGCCAGCAGCCCTCAGGCTAGCCAAATCACAGATACGCAGTATTTT.

The rearrangement uses TRBV18 and TRBJ1-1; a weak D match, TRBD1 (5 bases). Germline lookup yields CDR1 KGHSH and CDR2 LQKENI. This CDR3 comprises 13 residues. V lost 5 bases and J 8 bases, leaving 15 bases between the germline ends. The CDR3 DNA is TGTGCCAGCTCAACTATTAAAGGGGCCGAAGCTTTCTTT. Translation: CASSTIKGAEAFF.

This clone has only one observation. V gene TRBV27 combines with J gene TRBJ2-7; 7 bases line up with TRBD2. Germline assignment: CDR1 MNHEY and CDR2 SMNVEV (reference sequence). This CDR3 is built from 14 residues. Unmatched junction bases numbered 8, after V lost 6 bases and J lost 3 bases. CDR3 bases: TGTGCCAGCAGGCTAGCGGCCATTAGCTACGAGCAGTACTTC. It encodes CASRLAAISYEQYF.

The rearrangement uses TRBV5-5 and TRBJ1-2; a weak D match, TRBD1 (5 bases). Germline V CDR1 and CDR2: SGHKS, YYEKEE (reference sequence). CDR3 length equals 13 residues. Trimming removed 0 bases at V and 8 bases at J, with 11 bases between. CDR3 protein: CASSLEGTGGYTF. CDR3 bases: TGTGCCAGCAGCTTGGAAGGGACTGGAGGCTACACCTTC.

The chain is built from TRBV5-4 and TRBJ1-3; 8 bases fit TRBD1. Looked up from germline, CDR1 is SGHNT and CDR2 is YYREEE (reference sequence). The junction had 6 bases not matched to a gene; V was cut back by 4 bases and J by 0 bases. This CDR3 has 16 amino acids. The CDR3 here is CASSPGQVRSGNTIYF. The CDR3 coding sequence is TGTGCCAGCAGCCCGGGACAGGTCCGCTCTGGAAACACCATATATTTT.

In its sample, this clone was seen once. This chain joins TRBV5-1 and TRBJ1-2; no clear D. V lost 0 bases and J 2 bases, leaving 8 bases between the germline ends. Germline CDR1 SGHRS, CDR2 YFSETQ. The CDR3 extends over 14 amino acids. The CDR3 bases are TGCGCCAGCAGCTTGGATCTGCTAAACTATGGCTACACCTTC. It codes for CASSLDLLNYGYTF.

The chain employs TRBV20-1 and TRBJ1-5; D is ambiguous. Deletions cut 3 bases from V and 2 bases from J, with 14 bases between. This CDR3 spans 15 amino acids. Germline V gives CDR1 DFQATT, CDR2 SNEGSKA (reference sequence). The CDR3 protein is CSASGGRGGNQPQHF. The CDR3 nucleotides read TGCAGTGCTAGTGGAGGGCGAGGTGGCAATCAGCCCCAGCATTTT.

The genes are TRBV7-2 and TRBJ2-7; 10 bases line up with TRBD1. The CDR3 runs to 15 residues. V lost 3 bases to trimming and J lost 2 bases; unmatched junction nucleotides: 4. CDR1 and CDR2 (germline): SGHTA, FQGNSA. CDR3 coding DNA: TGTGCCAGCAGCTTGACGGGACAGGGGACCTACGAGCAGTACTTC. Protein: CASSLTGQGTYEQYF.

The chain carries TRBV6-4 and TRBJ1-1; D is unresolved. CDR1 is MRHNA and CDR2 is SNTAGT in the germline V gene. V lost 6 bases and J 1 base, leaving 6 bases between the germline ends. The CDR3 has 12 residues. CDR3 DNA sequence: TGTGCCAGCAGACAGTGGAACACTGAAGCTTTCTTT. As protein: CASRQWNTEAFF.

The V call is TRBV28, the J call TRBJ1-2; 9 nucleotides match TRBD1. The V gene end was trimmed by 8 bases and the J gene end by 5 bases; junction bases not matched to a gene: 3. Germline V gene data show CDR1 as MDHEN and CDR2 as SYDVKM. The CDR3 totals 12 residues. The CDR3 sequence is CASSGTGYGYTF. CDR3 bases: TGTGCCAGCTCCGGGACAGGGTATGGCTACACCTTC.

By sample fraction, this clone is medium-sized. The V gene is TRBV5-5, the J gene TRBJ2-7; TRBD1 matches 7 bases. The CDR3 is 13 residues long. CDR1 is SGHKS, CDR2 YYEKEE, per germline (reference sequence). With 4 bases clipped from V and 4 bases from J, the junction kept 5 bases outside the gene matches. The CDR3 loop is CASSRTTGYEQYF. CDR3 coding DNA: TGTGCCAGCAGCCGGACGACAGGGTACGAGCAGTACTTC.

This clone showed up just once. The chain uses TRBV2 and TRBJ1-5, with D uncertain. This CDR3 is built from 14 residues. CDR1 SNHLY and CDR2 FYNNEI come from the germline V gene. The V end was cut by 2 bases, the J end by 4 bases, with 9 bases between. CDR3: CASSETRMNQPQHF. As DNA, the CDR3 is TGTGCCAGCAGTGAAACCAGAATGAATCAGCCCCAGCATTTT.

This clone came up once. The chain has TRBV7-2 and TRBJ2-5, with D perhaps matching TRBD1 (5 bases). The germline V and J ends were trimmed by 5 bases and 7 bases, with 17 bases remaining between them. Per germline, CDR1 SGHTA and CDR2 FQGNSA. The CDR3 is 14 amino acids. Here the CDR3 reads CASSATVAMGTQYF. Written as DNA, the CDR3 is TGTGCCAGCAGCGCGACAGTAGCAATGGGGACCCAGTACTTC.